A single TCR beta chain is shown here with its context. There is no known antigen for this receptor. No clone much larger than this one lies a single base away; base qualities are absent. The data were obtained in a study of T-cell memory formation after mild COVID-19 (dated by TCRdb to the early 2020s). Describing the broader study: Most TCR sequence clusters were specific to one of the two donors. Two young, previously healthy adult volunteers made up the cohort, one male and one female. In two donors, T-cell clones that expanded and contracted after mild COVID-19 were tracked by sequencing TCRalpha and TCRbeta repertoires over time. General findings and caveats noted by the study authors: Contracting CD4+ clones turned up mainly in the CM and EM memory subsets, whereas EMRA was where CD8+ clones were enriched. The detection of some responding clones in pre-infection memory suggests that pre-existing cross-reactive memory T cells joined the SARS-CoV-2 response. Balanced CD4/CD8 phenotypes were observed for clones contracting from day 15 to 85, whereas a bias towards CD4+ was observed for a second wave of clones expanding from day 15 to 37. Only a couple of mild cases were covered by the study, and larger cohorts that include severe cases with pre-infection samples were considered necessary. The second-wave clones that peaked on day 37 were not confirmed to be SARS-CoV-2 specific.

Via the germline V gene, CDR1 is SGHTA and CDR2 FQGNSA. V is cut by 6 bases and J by 2 bases, and the space between the germline ends is 18 bases. The CDR3 has 16 amino acids, counting the end cysteine and phenylalanine. The read is trimmed to its CDR3 DNA, 48 bases read in frame from base 1. Ficoll-Paque density gradient centrifugation was used to isolate PBMCs. The reads were generated on an Illumina NovaSeq 6000. TCRalpha and TCRbeta cDNA libraries were constructed by 5'RACE with constant-segment primers, with sample barcodes and unique molecular identifiers being introduced. RNA was extracted from every sample with Trizol reagent. Library amplification was performed in two PCR steps, and a second sample barcode and Illumina TruSeq adapters were introduced in the second step. Sequencing of libraries was performed on an Illumina NovaSeq with 2 x 150 bp paired-end reads. Concerning the study's data processing: With migec v1.2.7, reads were demultiplexed and then collapsed into UMI-guided consensus sequences. With mixcr v2.1.11, UMI consensuses were aligned to TRA and TRB V and J templates and assembled into clonotypes. A clonotype was counted as expanded or contracted only if both edgeR and NoisET called the change significant, with noise models trained on biological replicates. For edgeR calls, the thresholds were a false discovery rate-adjusted p below 0.01 and a log2 fold-change of 1. PCA with hierarchical clustering of max-normalized trajectories of the 1000 most abundant clonotypes was used as exploratory dynamics analysis. Each responding clone was given a CD4 or CD8 phenotype based on the CD4+ and CD8+ repertoires, which had been sequenced separately. The public reads were reanalyzed by TCRdb: fastp trimming at Q25, MiXCR alignment, in-frame beta chains only. Here each entry gathers all rows of one CDR3 protein and keeps the most common genes and DNA. TCRdb's processing, not the authors' own work, is the source of the V and J calls. This sample gives about 320,000 distinct CDR3 sequences in total; roughly an eighth of them show up just once. The biggest ten clones account for 21% of the sample.

Sequenced sample: PBMCs or a T cell subset sorted from them (not recorded which). The chain employs TRBV7-2 and TRBJ2-3; a weak D assignment points to TRBD2 (6 bases agree). The sequence came from a man younger than 30 who had mild COVID-19 (a few samples of this study predate the infection). The sample titles of this study are shuffled in the database, so cell type and time point are left out; the donor was told from shared clones. CDR3 loop: CASSPIPRGFTDTQYF. The DNA is TGTGCCAGCAGTCCTATCCCGCGGGGATTCACAGATACGCAGTATTTT.